This entry is about one T cell receptor beta chain. Germline lookup yields CDR1 MNHEY and CDR2 SMNVEV (reference sequence). After removal of 6 bases from V and 3 bases from J, the junction contained 7 bases not matched to a gene. CDR3 length: 15 residues. The TCR beta repertoire was assessed by survey-level immunoSEQ sequencing. Profiling relied on immunoSEQ multiplex PCR, and the TCRdb table lists in-frame clones only, not all of them. The data hold some 68,000 clones, with 93% observed a single time. This receptor was taken from a man aged 40-49 years with rheumatoid arthritis. The gene calls are TRBV27 and TRBJ2-7; 11 nucleotides match TRBD1. Sequenced material: PBMCs. The CDR3 reads CASSRIGTGGYEQYF. CDR3 in DNA: TGTGCCAGCAGCCGAATCGGGACAGGGGGCTACGAGCAGTACTTC.